A selection of T cell receptor beta chains follows, all from one sample in a study of technical replicates of blood from several donors. Profiling relied on immunoSEQ multiplex PCR, and the TCRdb table lists in-frame clones only, not all of them. Among some 47,000 clones, roughly 90% were seen once, and the ten largest hold under 5%. Sequenced input: PBMCs. These TCRs come from a human donor in good health. Some clones in this sample may be carry-over from other donors' samples. Each CDR3 is given with its conserved first and last residue. D genes are given only for firm matches. Expanded clones get a size class; other rows say once, few or many, or leave the size out.

J gene,D gene,V gene,CDR3 length,clone size,CDR3 DNA,CDR3 protein
TRBJ2-7,NA,TRBV6-5,13,NA,TGTGCCAGCAGTCCCCGGACAGACAACGAGCAGTACTTC,CASSPRTDNEQYF
TRBJ2-2,TRBD1,TRBV10-3,16,NA,TGTGCCATCAGTGAGCCTACAGGGGTAGCCACCGGGGAGCTGTTTTTT,CAISEPTGVATGELFF
TRBJ2-7,NA,TRBV19,13,NA,TGTGCCAGTCCTCGCGGCCTTTCCTACGAGCAGTACTTC,CASPRGLSYEQYF
TRBJ2-5,NA,TRBV7-2,12,NA,TGTGCCAGCGGGGGGTACCAAGAGACCCAGTACTTC,CASGGYQETQYF
TRBJ2-3,TRBD2,TRBV2,16,NA,TGTGCCAGCAGTGAATACTTTGCGGGGGGCACAGATACGCAGTATTTT,CASSEYFAGGTDTQYF
TRBJ1-2,NA,TRBV30,13,NA,TGTGCCTGGAGTGTATCTCTGAACTATGGCTACACCTTC,CAWSVSLNYGYTF
TRBJ2-2,TRBD2,TRBV5-1,16,NA,TGCGCCAGCAGCTTGGTCGCGGGGGGCGGCACCGGGGAGCTGTTTTTT,CASSLVAGGGTGELFF
TRBJ2-7,TRBD1,TRBV4-1,14,NA,TGCGCCAGCAGCCACGGACAGGGGGGATACGAGCAGTACTTC,CASSHGQGGYEQYF
TRBJ2-7,TRBD2,TRBV10-3,15,once,TGTGCCTCAGAGGAGGGCCTAGCGGGAGAGTACGAGCAGTACTTC,CASEEGLAGEYEQYF
TRBJ1-1,NA,TRBV4-3,15,NA,TGCGCCAGCAGCCAAGGTACACCGTCCAAAACTGAAGCTTTCTTT,CASSQGTPSKTEAFF
TRBJ1-4,TRBD1,TRBV11-2,14,NA,TGTGCCAGCAGCCCCGGGACAGGGAACGAAAAACTGTTTTTT,CASSPGTGNEKLFF
TRBJ1-5,NA,TRBV7-3,13,NA,TGTGCCAGCAGCTTAGATGGTAGACAGCCCCAGCATTTT,CASSLDGRQPQHF
TRBJ2-2,NA,TRBV5-1,14,NA,TGCGCCAGCAGCCAGGGACAGAACACCGGGGAGCTGTTTTTT,CASSQGQNTGELFF
TRBJ2-7,NA,TRBV7-2,13,NA,TGTGCCAGCAGCCGGGGGAGGTCCTACGAGCAGTACTTC,CASSRGRSYEQYF
TRBJ2-6,TRBD1,TRBV5-6,18,NA,TGTGCCAGCAGGATCATGGGACAGGGGGCTATTGGGGCCAACGTCCTGACTTTC,CASRIMGQGAIGANVLTF
TRBJ2-7,NA,TRBV11-2,13,NA,TGTGCCAGCAGCTTAGAGGTCGGAGACGAGCAGTACTTC,CASSLEVGDEQYF
TRBJ2-3,TRBD2,TRBV7-2,17,NA,TGTGCCAGCAGCTTAGGACTAGCGGGGGGTGGGACAGATACGCAGTATTTT,CASSLGLAGGGTDTQYF
TRBJ1-2,TRBD1,TRBV7-6,15,NA,TGTGCCAGCAGCCCCGGACAGGGGGTTGGCTATGGCTACACCTTC,CASSPGQGVGYGYTF
TRBJ1-2,NA,TRBV27,13,NA,TGTGCCGCAAGGAGGGACTACCTCGGCAAATACACCTTC,CAARRDYLGKYTF
TRBJ2-6,NA,TRBV7-8,17,once,TGTGCCAGCAGCTTAGCGGTAGGGGCGGCAGGGGCCAACGTCCTGACTTTC,CASSLAVGAAGANVLTF
TRBJ1-1,TRBD1,TRBV14,16,NA,TGTGCCAGCAGCCAAGGATCGTCCCAAGGACAGGCTGAAGCTTTCTTT,CASSQGSSQGQAEAFF
TRBJ2-7,NA,TRBV4-2,16,NA,TGTGCCAGCAGCCAAGTGCCGGGGGTCTTCTACTACGAGCAGTACTTC,CASSQVPGVFYYEQYF
TRBJ1-2,TRBD1,TRBV5-1,18,NA,TGCGCCAGCAGCTTGGGGCCACCTGGGACAGGGCGATCCTATGGCTACACCTTC,CASSLGPPGTGRSYGYTF
TRBJ2-2,NA,TRBV7-2,14,NA,TGTGCCAGCAGCTCGACAGCGAACACCGGGGAGCTGTTTTTT,CASSSTANTGELFF
TRBJ2-2,TRBD2,TRBV11-2,14,NA,TGTGCCAGCAGGCAGACTAGCGGGAGAGGGGAGCTGTTTTTT,CASRQTSGRGELFF
TRBJ1-2,NA,TRBV30,11,NA,TGTGCCTCCTTGAAGTGGGGCGGCTACACCTTC,CASLKWGGYTF
TRBJ1-6,NA,TRBV4-1,17,NA,TGCGCCAGCAGCCTCCGGCCAACCAGGGGTGGAGATTCACCCCTCCACTTT,CASSLRPTRGGDSPLHF
TRBJ1-1,NA,TRBV7-9,11,NA,TGTGCCAGCAGTGGGAGGGATGAAGCTTTCTTT,CASSGRDEAFF
TRBJ2-7,NA,TRBV2,14,NA,TGTGCCACTAAAGGCAGGTTTCTCTCCTACGAGCAGTACTTC,CATKGRFLSYEQYF
TRBJ1-1,NA,TRBV30,15,NA,TGTGCCTGGAGTAGAATAGAAGTCCGGAACACTGAAGCTTTCTTT,CAWSRIEVRNTEAFF
TRBJ2-1,NA,TRBV4-3,16,NA,TGCGCCAGCAGCCAAGGACGGGCGGGACTCTACAATGAGCAGTTCTTC,CASSQGRAGLYNEQFF
TRBJ2-5,NA,TRBV12-5,15,NA,TGTGCTAGTGGTTTGGTATGGGCTAGCCCAGAGACCCAGTACTTC,CASGLVWASPETQYF
TRBJ2-7,TRBD2,TRBV11-2,14,NA,TGTGCCAGCAGCTTATTAGCGGGAGTATGGGAGCAGTACTTC,CASSLLAGVWEQYF
TRBJ2-2,NA,TRBV14,16,once,TGTGCCAGCAGCCAAGTCGGTCGGAGGGCCACCGGGGAGCTGTTTTTT,CASSQVGRRATGELFF
TRBJ1-5,NA,TRBV7-2,14,NA,TGTGCCAGCAGCTTGGACAGTAGTAATCAGCCCCAGCATTTT,CASSLDSSNQPQHF
TRBJ1-6,NA,TRBV10-3,14,NA,TGTGCCATCAGTGTGGGGCAGGCGAATTCACCCCTCCACTTT,CAISVGQANSPLHF
TRBJ1-1,NA,TRBV7-8,13,NA,TGTGCCAGCAGCTTAGGGGGGGACCTTGAAGCTTTCTTT,CASSLGGDLEAFF
TRBJ2-7,NA,TRBV5-6,12,NA,TGTGCCAGCAGCTTGGTTGCGGGCGAGCAGTACTTC,CASSLVAGEQYF
TRBJ1-2,NA,TRBV6-1,13,NA,TGTGCCAGCAGTGTGGCAGATTACTATGGCTACACCTTC,CASSVADYYGYTF
TRBJ2-7,NA,TRBV29-1,17,NA,TGCAGCGTTGCCGCATTTCTCGCGCTAACGGGTTCCTCCGAGCAGTACTTC,CSVAAFLALTGSSEQYF
TRBJ2-7,NA,TRBV2,13,once,TGTGCCAGCATTACAGGGTGGTCCTACGAGCAGTACTTC,CASITGWSYEQYF
TRBJ1-2,TRBD1,TRBV18,16,NA,TGTGCCAGCTCACCAACGCAGCCGGGACAGGGGTATGGCTACACCTTC,CASSPTQPGQGYGYTF
TRBJ1-4,TRBD1,TRBV10-3,12,NA,TGTGCCATCAGCGGACAGGGAGAAAAACTGTTTTTT,CAISGQGEKLFF
TRBJ2-2,NA,TRBV19,13,NA,TGTGCCAGTAGAACAGGGTTCACCGGGGAGCTGTTTTTT,CASRTGFTGELFF
TRBJ2-4,TRBD2,TRBV30,15,NA,TGTGCCTGGAGTGTTGGCGGGAGGGCCTTAAACATTCAGTACTTC,CAWSVGGRALNIQYF
TRBJ2-7,NA,TRBV7-9,15,NA,TGTGCCAGCAGCCATAGGGGTCCAGGGACCTACGAGCAGTACTTC,CASSHRGPGTYEQYF
TRBJ2-1,NA,TRBV7-3,13,once,TGTGCCAGCAGCCGCGGGTTGGACAATGAGCAGTTCTTC,CASSRGLDNEQFF
TRBJ1-1,NA,TRBV29-1,12,NA,TGCAGCGTTGGGGGCAGGAACACTGAAGCTTTCTTT,CSVGGRNTEAFF
TRBJ1-1,TRBD1,TRBV6-1,14,once,TGTGCCAGCAGTGAAAGGGACAGGGTCACTGAAGCTTTCTTT,CASSERDRVTEAFF